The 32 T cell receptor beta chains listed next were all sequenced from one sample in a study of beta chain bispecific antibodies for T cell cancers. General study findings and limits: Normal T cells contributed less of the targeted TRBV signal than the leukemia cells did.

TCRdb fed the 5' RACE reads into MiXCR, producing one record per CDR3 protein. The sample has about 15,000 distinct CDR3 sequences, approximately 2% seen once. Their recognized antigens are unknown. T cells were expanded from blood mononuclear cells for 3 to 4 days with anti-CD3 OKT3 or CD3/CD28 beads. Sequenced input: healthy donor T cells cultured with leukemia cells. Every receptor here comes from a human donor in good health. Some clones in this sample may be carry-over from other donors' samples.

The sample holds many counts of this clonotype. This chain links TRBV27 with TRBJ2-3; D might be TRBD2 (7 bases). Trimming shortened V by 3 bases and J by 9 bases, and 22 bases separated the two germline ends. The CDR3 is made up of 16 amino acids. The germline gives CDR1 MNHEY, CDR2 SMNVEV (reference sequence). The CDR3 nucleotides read TGTGCCAGCAGTTTTAGAGAGGGGGGGCCGTTGGAAACGCAGTATTTT. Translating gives CASSFREGGPLETQYF.

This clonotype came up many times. For the CDR3, the DNA is TGTGCCAGCTCACTTTCCTACAGGGTAGACTATGGCTACACCTTC. Translated: CASSLSYRVDYGYTF. The chain uses TRBV18 and TRBJ1-2; possible D gene TRBD1, 6 bases. This CDR3 contains 15 residues. Looked up from germline, CDR1 is KGHSH and CDR2 is LQKENI. Trimming took 4 bases from V and 3 from J, leaving 15 bases between them.

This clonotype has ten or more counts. The CDR3 nucleotides are TGCGCCAGCAGCCAAGATACTGGGCTTGGGGGGAATGAGCAGTTCTTC. Its translation is CASSQDTGLGGNEQFF. This chain connects TRBV4-1 to TRBJ2-1, with D possibly TRBD2 on 6 matching bases. The CDR3 extends over 16 amino acids. The germline V and J ends were trimmed by 0 bases and 7 bases, with 16 bases remaining between them. The germline V gene encodes CDR1 MGHRA and CDR2 YSYEKL.

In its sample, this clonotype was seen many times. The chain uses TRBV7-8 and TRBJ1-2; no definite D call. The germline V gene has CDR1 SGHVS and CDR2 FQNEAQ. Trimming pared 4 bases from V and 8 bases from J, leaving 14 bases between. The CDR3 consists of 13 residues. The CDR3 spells CASSCCWGYGYTF. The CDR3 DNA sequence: TGTGCCAGCAGCTGTTGTTGGGGTTACGGCTACACCTTC.

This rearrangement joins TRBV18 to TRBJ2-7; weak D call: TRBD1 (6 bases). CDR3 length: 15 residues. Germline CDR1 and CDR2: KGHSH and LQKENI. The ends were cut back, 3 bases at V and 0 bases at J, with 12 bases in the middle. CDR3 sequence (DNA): TGTGCCAGCTCACCCCTGGACAGCGACTCCTACGAGCAGTACTTC. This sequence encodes CASSPLDSDSYEQYF.

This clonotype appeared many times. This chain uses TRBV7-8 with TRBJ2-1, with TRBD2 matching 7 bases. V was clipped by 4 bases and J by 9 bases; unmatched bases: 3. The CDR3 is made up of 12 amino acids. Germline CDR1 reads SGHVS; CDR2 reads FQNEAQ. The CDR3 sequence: CASSYGGFEQFF. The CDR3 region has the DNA TGTGCCAGCAGCTACGGGGGGTTTGAGCAGTTCTTC.

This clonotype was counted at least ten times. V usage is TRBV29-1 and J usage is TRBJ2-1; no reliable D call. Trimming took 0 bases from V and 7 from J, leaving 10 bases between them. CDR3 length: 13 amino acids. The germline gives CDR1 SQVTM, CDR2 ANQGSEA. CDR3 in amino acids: CSVEDLETNEQFF. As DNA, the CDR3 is TGCAGCGTTGAAGATCTTGAGACGAATGAGCAGTTCTTC.

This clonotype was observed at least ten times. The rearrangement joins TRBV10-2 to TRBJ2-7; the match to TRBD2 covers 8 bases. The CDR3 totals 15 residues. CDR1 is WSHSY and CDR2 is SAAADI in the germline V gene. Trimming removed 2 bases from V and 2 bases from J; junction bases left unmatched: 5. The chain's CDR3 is CASSEAGGRTYEQYF. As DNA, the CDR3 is TGCGCCAGCAGTGAGGCGGGAGGACGGACCTACGAGCAGTACTTC.

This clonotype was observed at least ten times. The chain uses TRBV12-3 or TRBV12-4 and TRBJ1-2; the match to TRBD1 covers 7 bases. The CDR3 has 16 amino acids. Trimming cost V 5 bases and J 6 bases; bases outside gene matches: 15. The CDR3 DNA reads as TGTGCCAGCAGTCATCCCCTTAAGACAGGGCGAGATGGCTACACCTTC. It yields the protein CASSHPLKTGRDGYTF.

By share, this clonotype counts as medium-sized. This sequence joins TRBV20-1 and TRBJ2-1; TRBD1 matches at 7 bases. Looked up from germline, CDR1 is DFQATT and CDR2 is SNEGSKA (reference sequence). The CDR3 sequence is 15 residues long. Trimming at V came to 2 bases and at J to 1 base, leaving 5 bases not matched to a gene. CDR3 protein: CSARRQGSSYNEQFF. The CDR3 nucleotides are TGCAGTGCTAGAAGACAGGGTTCTTCCTACAATGAGCAGTTCTTC.

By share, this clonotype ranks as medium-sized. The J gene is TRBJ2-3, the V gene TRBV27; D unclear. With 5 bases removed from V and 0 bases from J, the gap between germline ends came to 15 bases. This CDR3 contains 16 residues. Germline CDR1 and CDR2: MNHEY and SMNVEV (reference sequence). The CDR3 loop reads CASSLLASVSTDTQYF. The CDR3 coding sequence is TGTGCCAGCAGTCTCCTCGCGTCGGTTAGCACAGATACGCAGTATTTT.

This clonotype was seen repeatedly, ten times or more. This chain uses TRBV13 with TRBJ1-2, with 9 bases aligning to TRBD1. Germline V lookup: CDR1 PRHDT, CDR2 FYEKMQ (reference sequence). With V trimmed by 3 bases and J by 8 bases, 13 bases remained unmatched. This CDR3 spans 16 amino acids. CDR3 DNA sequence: TGTGCCAGCAGCTTTCTTCAGGGACAGGGACGTCGGGGCTACACCTTC. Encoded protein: CASSFLQGQGRRGYTF.

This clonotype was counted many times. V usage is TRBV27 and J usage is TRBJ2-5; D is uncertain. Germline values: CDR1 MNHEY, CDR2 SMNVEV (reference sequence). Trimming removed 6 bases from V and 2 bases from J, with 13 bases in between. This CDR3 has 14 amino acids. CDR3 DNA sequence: TGTGCCAGCAGACCGGCAGCCCATCAAGAGACCCAGTACTTC. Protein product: CASRPAAHQETQYF.

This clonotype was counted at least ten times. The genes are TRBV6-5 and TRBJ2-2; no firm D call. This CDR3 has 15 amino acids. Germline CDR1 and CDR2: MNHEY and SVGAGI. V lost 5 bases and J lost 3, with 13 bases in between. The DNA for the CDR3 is TGTGCCAGCAGTCACCCGGACGGACACACCGGGGAGCTGTTTTTT. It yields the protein CASSHPDGHTGELFF.

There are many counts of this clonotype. CDR3 region: CASTPAESETQYF. The DNA of the CDR3 is TGTGCCAGCACCCCGGCGGAATCCGAGACCCAGTACTTC. V gene TRBV12-3 or TRBV12-4 combines with J gene TRBJ2-5; D is uncertain. This CDR3 has 13 residues. V lost 7 bases, J lost 5 bases, and 14 bases lay in between.

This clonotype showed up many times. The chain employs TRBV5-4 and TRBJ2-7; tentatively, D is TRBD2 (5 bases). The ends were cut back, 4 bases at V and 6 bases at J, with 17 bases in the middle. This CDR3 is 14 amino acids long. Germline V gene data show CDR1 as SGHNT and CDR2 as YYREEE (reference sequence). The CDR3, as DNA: TGTGCCAGCAGCCCGGGATCAACACCCGCCGAGCAGTACTTC. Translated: CASSPGSTPAEQYF.

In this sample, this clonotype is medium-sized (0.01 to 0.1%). The CDR3, as DNA: TGTGCCAGCAGTTCGACTCTCGAGGAGACCCAGTACTTC. Translated: CASSSTLEETQYF. V usage is TRBV7-9 and J usage is TRBJ2-5; no reliable D call. The V end was cut by 6 bases, the J end by 5 bases, with 13 bases between. This CDR3 region has 13 residues. From germline, CDR1 is SEHNR and CDR2 FQNEAQ (reference sequence).

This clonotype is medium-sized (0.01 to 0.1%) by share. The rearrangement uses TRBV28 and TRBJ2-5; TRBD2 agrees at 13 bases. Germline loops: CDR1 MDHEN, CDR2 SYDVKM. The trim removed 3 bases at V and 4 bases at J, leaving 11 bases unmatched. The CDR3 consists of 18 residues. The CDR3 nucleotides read TGTGCCAGCAGTTTGGGACTAGCGGGGAATCGGGACGGAGAGACCCAGTACTTC. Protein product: CASSLGLAGNRDGETQYF.

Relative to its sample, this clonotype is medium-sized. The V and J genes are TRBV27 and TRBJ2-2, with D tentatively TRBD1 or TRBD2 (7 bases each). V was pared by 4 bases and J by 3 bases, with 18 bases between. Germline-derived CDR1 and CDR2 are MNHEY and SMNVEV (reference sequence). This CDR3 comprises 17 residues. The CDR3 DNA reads TGTGCCAGCAGTTCCCTAGTTGCAGGGGGGGACACCGGGGAGCTGTTTTTT. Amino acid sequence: CASSSLVAGGDTGELFF.

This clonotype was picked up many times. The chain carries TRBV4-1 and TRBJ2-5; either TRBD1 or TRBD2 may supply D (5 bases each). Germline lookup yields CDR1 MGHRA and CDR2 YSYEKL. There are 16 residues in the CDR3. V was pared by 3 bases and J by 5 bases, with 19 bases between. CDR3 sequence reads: CASSQHISGGSETQYF. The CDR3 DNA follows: TGCGCCAGCAGCCAGCACATATCTGGGGGTTCGGAGACCCAGTACTTC.

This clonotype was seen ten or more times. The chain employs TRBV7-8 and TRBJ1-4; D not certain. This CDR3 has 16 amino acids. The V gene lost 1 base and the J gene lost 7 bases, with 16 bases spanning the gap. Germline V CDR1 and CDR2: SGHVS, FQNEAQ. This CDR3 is CASSLGRSTDLEKLFF. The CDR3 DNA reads TGTGCCAGCAGCTTAGGGCGATCCACGGACCTTGAAAAACTGTTTTTT.

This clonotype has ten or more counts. The CDR3 region has the DNA TGTGCCAGCAGCCAGACGGGACAGCGAACCTCTTTCACAGATACGCAGTATTTT. Its translation is CASSQTGQRTSFTDTQYF. This chain joins TRBV3-1 and TRBJ2-3, with 7 bases identical to TRBD1. V was clipped by 3 bases and J by 2 bases; unmatched bases: 14. Germline V gene data show CDR1 as LGHDT and CDR2 as YNNKEL (reference sequence). The CDR3 totals 18 residues.

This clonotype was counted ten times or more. Here the CDR3 reads CATTRTGYNSPLHF. The CDR3 region has the DNA TGTGCCACGACTCGGACGGGGTATAATTCACCCCTCCACTTT. This chain joins TRBV12-3 or TRBV12-4 and TRBJ1-6; D remains unclear. Trimming removed 10 bases from V and 4 bases from J, with 14 bases in between. The CDR3 runs 14 residues.

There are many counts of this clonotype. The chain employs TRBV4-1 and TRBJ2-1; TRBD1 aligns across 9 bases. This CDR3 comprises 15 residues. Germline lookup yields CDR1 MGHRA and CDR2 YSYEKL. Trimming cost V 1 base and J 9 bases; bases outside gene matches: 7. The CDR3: CASSQGGTGSGEQFF. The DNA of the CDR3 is TGCGCCAGCAGCCAAGGGGGGACAGGGTCGGGTGAGCAGTTCTTC.

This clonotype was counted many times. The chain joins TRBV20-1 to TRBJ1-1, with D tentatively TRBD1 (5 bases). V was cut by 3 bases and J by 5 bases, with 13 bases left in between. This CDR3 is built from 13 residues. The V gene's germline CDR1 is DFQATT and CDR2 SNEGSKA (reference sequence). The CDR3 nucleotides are TGCAGTGCTAGTCGGAGGGGAGGGACTGAAGCTTTCTTT. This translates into CSASRRGGTEAFF.

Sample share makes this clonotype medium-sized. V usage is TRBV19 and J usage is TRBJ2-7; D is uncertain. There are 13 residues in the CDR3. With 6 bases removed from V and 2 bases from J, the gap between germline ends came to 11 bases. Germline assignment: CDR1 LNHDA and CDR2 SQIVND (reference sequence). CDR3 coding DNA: TGTGCCAGTAGCGCTCGACCACCCTACGAGCAGTACTTC. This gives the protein CASSARPPYEQYF.

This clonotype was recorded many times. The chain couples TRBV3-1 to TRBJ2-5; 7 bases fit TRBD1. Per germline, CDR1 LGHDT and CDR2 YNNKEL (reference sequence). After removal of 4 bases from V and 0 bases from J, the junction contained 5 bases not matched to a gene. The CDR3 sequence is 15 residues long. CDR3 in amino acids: CASSPPGQNQETQYF. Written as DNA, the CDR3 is TGTGCCAGCAGCCCTCCGGGACAGAACCAAGAGACCCAGTACTTC.

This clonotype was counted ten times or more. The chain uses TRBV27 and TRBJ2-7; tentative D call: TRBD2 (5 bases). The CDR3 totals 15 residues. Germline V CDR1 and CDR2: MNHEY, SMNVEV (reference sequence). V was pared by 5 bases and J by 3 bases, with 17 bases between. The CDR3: CASSPRGDPYYEQYF. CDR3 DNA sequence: TGTGCCAGCAGTCCCCGGGGAGACCCATACTACGAGCAGTACTTC.

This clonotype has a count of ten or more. The CDR3 DNA reads TGCGCCAGCAGCTTGGGGCAGGATTACTCATTCTATAATTCACCCCTCCACTTT. Protein: CASSLGQDYSFYNSPLHF. The chain recombines TRBV5-1 with TRBJ1-6; D is ambiguous. V dropped 0 bases and J dropped 3 bases, with 16 bases sitting between them. Germline lookup yields CDR1 SGHRS and CDR2 YFSETQ. This CDR3 spans 18 amino acids.

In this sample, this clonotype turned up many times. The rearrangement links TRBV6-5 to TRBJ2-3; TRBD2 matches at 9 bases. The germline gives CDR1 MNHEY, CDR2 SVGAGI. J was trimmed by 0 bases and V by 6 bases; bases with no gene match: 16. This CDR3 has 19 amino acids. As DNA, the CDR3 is TGTGCCAGCAGAGACCCGCTGGCGGGGGGGCCCTATAGCACAGATACGCAGTATTTT. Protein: CASRDPLAGGPYSTDTQYF.

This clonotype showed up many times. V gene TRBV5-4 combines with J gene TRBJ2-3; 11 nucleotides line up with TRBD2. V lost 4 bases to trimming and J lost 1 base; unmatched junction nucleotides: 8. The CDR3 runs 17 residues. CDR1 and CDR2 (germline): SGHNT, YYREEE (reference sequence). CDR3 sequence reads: CASSLGGSGGGTDTQYF. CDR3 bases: TGTGCCAGCAGCCTGGGCGGTAGCGGGGGGGGCACAGATACGCAGTATTTT.

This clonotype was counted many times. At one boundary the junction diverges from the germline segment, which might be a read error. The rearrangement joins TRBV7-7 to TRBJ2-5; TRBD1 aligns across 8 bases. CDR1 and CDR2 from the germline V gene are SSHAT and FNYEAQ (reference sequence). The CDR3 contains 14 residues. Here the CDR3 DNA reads TGTGCTAGCAGTTCCCGACAGGGGATAGGGACCCAGTACTTC. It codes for CASSSRQGIGTQYF. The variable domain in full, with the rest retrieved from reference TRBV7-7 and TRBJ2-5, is GAGVSQSPRYKVTKRGQDVTLRCDPISSHATLYWYQQALGQGPEFLTYFNYEAQPDKSGLPSDRFSAERPEGSISTLTIQRTEQRDSAMYRCASSSRQGIGTQYFGPGTRLLVL.